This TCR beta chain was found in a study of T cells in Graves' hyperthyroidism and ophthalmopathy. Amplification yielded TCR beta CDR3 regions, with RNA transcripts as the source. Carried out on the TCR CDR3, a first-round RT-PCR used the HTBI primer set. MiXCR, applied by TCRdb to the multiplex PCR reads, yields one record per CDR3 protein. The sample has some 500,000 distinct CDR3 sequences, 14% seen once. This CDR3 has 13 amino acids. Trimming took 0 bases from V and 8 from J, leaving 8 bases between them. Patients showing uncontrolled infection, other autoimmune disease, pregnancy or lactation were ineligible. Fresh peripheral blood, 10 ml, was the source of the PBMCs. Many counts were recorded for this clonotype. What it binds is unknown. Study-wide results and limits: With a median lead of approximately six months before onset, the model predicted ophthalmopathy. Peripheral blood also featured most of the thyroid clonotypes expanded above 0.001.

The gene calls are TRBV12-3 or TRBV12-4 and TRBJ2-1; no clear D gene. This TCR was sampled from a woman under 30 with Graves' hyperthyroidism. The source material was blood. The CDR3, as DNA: TGTGCCAGCAGTTTAGCTCGTAGCTATGAGCAGTTCTTC. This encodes CASSLARSYEQFF.